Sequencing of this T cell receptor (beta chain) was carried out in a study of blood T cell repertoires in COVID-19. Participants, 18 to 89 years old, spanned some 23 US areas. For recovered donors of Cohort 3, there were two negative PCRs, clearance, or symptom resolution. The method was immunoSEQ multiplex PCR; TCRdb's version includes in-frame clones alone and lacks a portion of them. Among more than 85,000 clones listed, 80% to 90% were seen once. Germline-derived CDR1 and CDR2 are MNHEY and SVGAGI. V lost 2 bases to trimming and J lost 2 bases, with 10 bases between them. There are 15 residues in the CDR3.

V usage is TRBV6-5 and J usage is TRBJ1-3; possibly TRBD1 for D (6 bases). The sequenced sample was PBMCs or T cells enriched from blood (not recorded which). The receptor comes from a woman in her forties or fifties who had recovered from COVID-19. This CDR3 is CASSYRGAAGNTIYF. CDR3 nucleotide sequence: TGTGCCAGCAGTTACCGGGGGGCGGCTGGAAACACCATATATTTT.